This T cell receptor (beta chain) was sequenced for a study of blood T cell repertoires in COVID-19. The table came from immunoSEQ multiplex PCR; TCRdb's copy has only in-frame clones and leaves some out. This table holds 150,000 or so clones, roughly three quarters found once. Trimming at V came to 5 bases and at J to 2 bases, leaving 11 bases not matched to a gene. The CDR3 contains 16 residues. Per the germline V gene, CDR1 is SGHRS and CDR2 is YFSETQ. The specimen sequenced was peripheral blood. This TCR came from a woman in her 70s with acute or convalescent COVID-19. The chain combines TRBV5-1 with TRBJ2-3; 7 positions agree with TRBD2. As DNA, the CDR3 is TGCGCCAGCAGGTCCGGCGGGAGTCAACACACAGATACGCAGTATTTT. Translation: CASRSGGSQHTDTQYF.